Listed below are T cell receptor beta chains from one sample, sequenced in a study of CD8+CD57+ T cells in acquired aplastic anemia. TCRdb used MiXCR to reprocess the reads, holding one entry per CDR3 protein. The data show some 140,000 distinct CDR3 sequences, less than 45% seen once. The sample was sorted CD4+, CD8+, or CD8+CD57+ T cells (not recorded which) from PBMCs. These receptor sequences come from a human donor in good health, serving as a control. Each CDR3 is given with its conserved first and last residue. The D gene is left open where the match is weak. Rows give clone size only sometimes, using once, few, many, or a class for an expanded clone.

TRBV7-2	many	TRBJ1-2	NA	CASSRGQHYGYTF	TGTGCCAGCAGCCGAGGGCAGCACTATGGCTACACCTTC
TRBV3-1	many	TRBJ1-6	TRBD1	CASSQALTGQGSSPLHF	TGTGCCAGCAGCCAAGCTTTAACGGGACAGGGCAGTTCACCCCTCCACTTT
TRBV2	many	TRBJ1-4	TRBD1	CASSHGQEPREKLFF	TGTGCCAGCAGTCACGGACAGGAACCGCGTGAAAAACTGTTTTTT
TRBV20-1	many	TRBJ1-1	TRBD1	CSARVTGTATEAFF	TGCAGTGCTAGAGTCACGGGGACAGCCACTGAAGCTTTCTTT
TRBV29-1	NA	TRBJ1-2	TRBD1	CSSVGPQGDGYTF	TGCAGCTCTGTCGGCCCTCAGGGGGATGGCTACACCTTC
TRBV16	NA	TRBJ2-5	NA	CASSPSQETQYF	TGTGCCAGCAGCCCCAGCCAAGAGACCCAGTACTTC
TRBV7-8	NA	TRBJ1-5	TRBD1	CASSPYFGDRNQPQHF	TGTGCCAGCAGCCCGTATTTCGGGGACAGAAATCAGCCCCAGCATTTT
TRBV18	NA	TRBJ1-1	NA	CASSPQRRDTLTEAFF	TGTGCCAGCTCACCCCAGCGGCGGGACACTCTCACTGAAGCTTTCTTT
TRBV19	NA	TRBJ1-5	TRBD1	CASSISGGNQPQHF	TGTGCCAGTAGTATCTCAGGGGGGAATCAGCCCCAGCATTTT
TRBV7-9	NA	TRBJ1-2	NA	CASSDRERSYGYTF	TGTGCCAGCAGCGATCGGGAAAGGAGCTATGGCTACACCTTC
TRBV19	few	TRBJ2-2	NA	CASSSLGGGGELFF	TGTGCCAGTAGTAGCCTAGGAGGTGGCGGGGAGCTGTTTTTT
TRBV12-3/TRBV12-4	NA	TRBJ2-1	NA	CASRYPGVAGSNEQFF	TGTGCCAGCAGATACCCCGGGGTGGCAGGTTCAAATGAGCAGTTCTTC
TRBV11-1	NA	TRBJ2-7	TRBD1	CASSPRDRQSYEQYF	TGTGCCAGCAGCCCTCGGGACAGGCAGTCCTACGAGCAGTACTTC
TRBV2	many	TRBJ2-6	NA	CASTLEGLFFTGANVLTF	TGTGCCAGCACCCTCGAGGGGCTATTTTTTACTGGGGCCAACGTCCTGACTTTC
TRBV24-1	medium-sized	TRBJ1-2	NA	CATSGGGLRGYTF	TGTGCCACCAGTGGCGGGGGGCTAAGAGGCTACACCTTC
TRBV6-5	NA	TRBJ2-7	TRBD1	CASSYSRTGINEQYF	TGTGCCAGCAGTTACTCGCGGACAGGGATCAACGAGCAGTACTTC
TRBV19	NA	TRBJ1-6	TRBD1	CASSLDRGYSPLHF	TGTGCCAGTAGTCTGGACAGGGGATATTCACCCCTCCACTTT
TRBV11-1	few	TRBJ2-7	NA	CASSFRRDYEQYF	TGTGCCAGCAGCTTCCGGAGGGATTACGAGCAGTACTTC
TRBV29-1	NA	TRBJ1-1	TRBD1	CSVQTTGTKTEAFF	TGCAGCGTTCAAACGACAGGGACAAAGACTGAAGCTTTCTTT
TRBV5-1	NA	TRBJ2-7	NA	CASSWADFSYEQYF	TGCGCCAGCAGCTGGGCGGACTTCTCCTACGAGCAGTACTTC
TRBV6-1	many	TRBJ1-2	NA	CASSDGAGPKSWGYTF	TGTGCCAGCAGTGACGGGGCGGGACCGAAGTCTTGGGGCTACACCTTC
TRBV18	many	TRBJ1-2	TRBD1	CASSPGTADYGYTF	TGTGCCAGCTCACCAGGGACAGCGGACTATGGCTACACCTTC
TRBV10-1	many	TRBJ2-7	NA	CASSDFTTDPYEQYF	TGCGCCAGCAGTGATTTTACGACTGACCCCTACGAGCAGTACTTC
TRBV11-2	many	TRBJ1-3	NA	CASSLLQGKGGNTIYF	TGTGCCAGCAGCTTACTACAGGGCAAGGGCGGAAACACCATATATTTT
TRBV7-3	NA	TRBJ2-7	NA	CASWAGSYEQYF	TGTGCCAGTTGGGCAGGCTCCTACGAGCAGTACTTC
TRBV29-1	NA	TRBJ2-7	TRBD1	CSAGGMAYEQYF	TGCAGCGCAGGGGGCATGGCCTACGAGCAGTACTTC
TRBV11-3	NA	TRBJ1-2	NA	CASSPSRGNNYGYTF	TGTGCCAGCAGCCCAAGTCGGGGTAATAACTATGGCTACACCTTC
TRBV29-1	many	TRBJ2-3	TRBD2	CSALAGGPTTDTQYF	TGCAGCGCCCTAGCGGGAGGGCCGACCACAGATACGCAGTATTTT
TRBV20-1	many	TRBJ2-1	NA	CSARGDEQFF	TGCAGTGCTAGAGGCGATGAGCAGTTCTTC
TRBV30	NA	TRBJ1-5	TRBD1	CAWSAAQGNQPQHF	TGTGCCTGGAGTGCTGCACAGGGGAATCAGCCCCAGCATTTT
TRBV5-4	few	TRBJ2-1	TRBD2	CASSFGTINNEQFF	TGTGCCAGCAGCTTCGGGACTATAAACAATGAGCAGTTCTTC
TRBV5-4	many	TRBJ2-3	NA	CASSIGGSDTQYF	TGTGCCAGCAGCATTGGAGGGTCAGATACGCAGTATTTT
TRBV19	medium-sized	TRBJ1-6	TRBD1	CASRRQGTNSPLHF	TGTGCCAGTCGCCGACAGGGTACGAATTCACCCCTCCACTTT
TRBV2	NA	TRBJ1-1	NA	CASNQGGGRGGNTEAFF	TGTGCCAGCAACCAAGGAGGGGGGCGGGGGGGGAACACTGAAGCTTTCTTT
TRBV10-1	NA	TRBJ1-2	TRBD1	CASSVHRGSYTF	TGCGCCAGCAGTGTCCACAGGGGTAGCTACACCTTC
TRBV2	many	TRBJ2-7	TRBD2	CASGLAGVYEQYF	TGTGCCAGTGGACTAGCGGGGGTCTACGAGCAGTACTTC
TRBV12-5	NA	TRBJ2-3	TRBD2	CASGMAGGPADTQYF	TGTGCTAGTGGCATGGCGGGGGGGCCCGCAGATACGCAGTATTTT
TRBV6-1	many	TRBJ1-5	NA	CASSVLQDQPQHF	TGTGCCAGCAGTGTATTACAGGATCAGCCCCAGCATTTT
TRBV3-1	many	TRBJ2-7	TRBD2	CASSQDSGSEQYF	TGTGCCAGCAGCCAAGATAGCGGGTCCGAGCAGTACTTC